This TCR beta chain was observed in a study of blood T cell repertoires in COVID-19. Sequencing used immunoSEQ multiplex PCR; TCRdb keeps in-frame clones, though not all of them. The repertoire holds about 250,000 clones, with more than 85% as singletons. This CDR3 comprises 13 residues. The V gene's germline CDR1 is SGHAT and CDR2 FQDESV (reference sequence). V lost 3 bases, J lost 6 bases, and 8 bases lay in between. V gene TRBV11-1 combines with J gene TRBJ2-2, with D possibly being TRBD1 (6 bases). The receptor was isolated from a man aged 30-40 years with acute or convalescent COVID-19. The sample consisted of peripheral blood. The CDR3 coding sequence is TGTGCCAGCAGCTTGGGACAATCCGGGGAGCTGTTTTTT. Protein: CASSLGQSGELFF.